The present T cell receptor beta chain was sequenced within a study of cytomegalovirus exposure and HLA in healthy donors. Whole-study results and caveats: A missense DCLRE1C variant was associated with V- and J-gene trimming of TCR beta chains in a later analysis, and an independent cohort replicated the association. Clonal expansion was found to be greater in HLA-associated TCR beta chains than in equally common others in a later analysis. It is likely that the observed cluster of highly shared sequence variants was a sequencing artifact.

Trimming removed 2 bases at V and 4 bases at J, with 8 bases between. Germline-derived CDR1 and CDR2 are MGHDK and SYGVNS. The CDR3 sequence is 13 residues long. Points on this clone: Its specificity is unknown.

The PCR contained 60 Vbeta and 13 Jbeta primers. Clones were read by immunoSEQ multiplex PCR, and TCRdb kept only the in-frame ones, dropping some. The profile shows roughly 160,000 clones, approximately 78% of them singletons. The sample comprised PBMCs. This chain joins TRBV25-1 and TRBJ1-2, with no clear D. The TCR comes from a male donor in good health and CMV-seropositive. The CDR3 DNA reads as TGTGCCAGCAGTGAAGAGCAGGTCTATGGCTACACCTTC. It encodes CASSEEQVYGYTF.